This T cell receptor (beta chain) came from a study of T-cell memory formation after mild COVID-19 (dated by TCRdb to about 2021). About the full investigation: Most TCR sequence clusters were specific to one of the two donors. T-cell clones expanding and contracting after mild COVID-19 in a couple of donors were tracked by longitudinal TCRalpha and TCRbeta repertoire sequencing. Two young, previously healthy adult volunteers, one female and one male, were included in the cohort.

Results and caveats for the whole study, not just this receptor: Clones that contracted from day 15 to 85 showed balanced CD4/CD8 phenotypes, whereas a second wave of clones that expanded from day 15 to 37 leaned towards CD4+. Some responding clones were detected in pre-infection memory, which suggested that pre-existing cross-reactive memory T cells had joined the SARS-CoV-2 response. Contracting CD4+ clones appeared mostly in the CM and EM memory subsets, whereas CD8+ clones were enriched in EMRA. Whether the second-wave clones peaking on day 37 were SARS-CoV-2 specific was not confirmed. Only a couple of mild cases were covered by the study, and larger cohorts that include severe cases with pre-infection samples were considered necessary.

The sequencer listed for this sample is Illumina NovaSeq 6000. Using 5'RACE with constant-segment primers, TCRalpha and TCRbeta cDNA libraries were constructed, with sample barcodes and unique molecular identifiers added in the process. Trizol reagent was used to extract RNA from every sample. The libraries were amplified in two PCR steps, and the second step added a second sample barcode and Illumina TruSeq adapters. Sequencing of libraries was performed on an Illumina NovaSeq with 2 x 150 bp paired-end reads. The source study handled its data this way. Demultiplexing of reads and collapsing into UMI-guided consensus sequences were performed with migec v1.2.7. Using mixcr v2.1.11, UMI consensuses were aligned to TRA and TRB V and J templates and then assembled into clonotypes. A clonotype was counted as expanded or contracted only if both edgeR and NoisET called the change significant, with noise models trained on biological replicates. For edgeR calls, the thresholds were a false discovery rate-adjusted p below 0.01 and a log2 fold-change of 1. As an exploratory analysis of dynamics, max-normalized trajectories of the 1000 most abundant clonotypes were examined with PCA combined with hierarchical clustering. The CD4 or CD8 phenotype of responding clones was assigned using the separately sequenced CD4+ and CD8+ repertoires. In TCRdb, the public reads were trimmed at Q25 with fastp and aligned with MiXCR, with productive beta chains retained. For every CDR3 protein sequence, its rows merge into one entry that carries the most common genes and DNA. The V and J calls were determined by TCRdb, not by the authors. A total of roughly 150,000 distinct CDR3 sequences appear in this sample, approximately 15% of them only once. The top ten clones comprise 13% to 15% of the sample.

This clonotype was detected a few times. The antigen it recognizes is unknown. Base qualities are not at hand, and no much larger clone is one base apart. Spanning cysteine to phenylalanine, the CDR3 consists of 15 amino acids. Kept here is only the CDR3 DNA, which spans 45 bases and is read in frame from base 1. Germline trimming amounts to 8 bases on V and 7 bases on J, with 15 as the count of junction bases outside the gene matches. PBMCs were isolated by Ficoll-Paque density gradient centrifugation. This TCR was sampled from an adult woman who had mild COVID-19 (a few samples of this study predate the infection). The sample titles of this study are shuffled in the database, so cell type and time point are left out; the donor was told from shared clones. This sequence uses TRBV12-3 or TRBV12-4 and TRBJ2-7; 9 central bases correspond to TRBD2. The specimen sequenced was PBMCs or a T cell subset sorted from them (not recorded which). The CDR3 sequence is CASCGFASGTVEQYF. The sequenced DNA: TGTGCCAGCTGCGGTTTTGCTAGCGGGACCGTTGAGCAGTACTTC.